A selection of T cell receptor beta chains follows, all from one sample in a study of shared clonotypes between healthy human individuals. Repertoires were generated with immunoSEQ multiplex PCR, while TCRdb's copy carries only in-frame clones and drops some. The table includes 1,400,000 or so clones, approximately 98.5% detected once. The sample was naive CD4+ T cells sorted from blood. The source of these receptors is a man aged 30 to 39 in good health. CDR3s include the opening cysteine and the closing phenylalanine or tryptophan. The D gene is left open where the match is weak. Clone size is not always given. Where it is, it says once, few, many or a class for expanded clones.

TRBJ2-1	-	TRBV9	-	CASSAAGPAHYNEQFF	TGTGCCAGCAGCGCCGCCGGCCCCGCTCATTACAATGAGCAGTTCTTC
TRBJ2-7	-	TRBV7-2	-	CASSLVTVGEQYF	TGTGCCAGCAGCTTAGTTACGGTAGGCGAGCAGTACTTC
TRBJ2-7	-	TRBV5-5	-	CASSKTGDYEQYF	TGTGCCAGCAGCAAGACAGGAGATTACGAGCAGTACTTC
TRBJ2-3	-	TRBV15	-	CATSFPSVSTDTQYF	TGTGCCACCAGCTTTCCCTCAGTTAGCACAGATACGCAGTATTTT
TRBJ2-1	-	TRBV21-1	-	CASSKALFIVDYNEQFF	TGTGCCAGCAGCAAAGCGCTTTTTATTGTGGACTACAATGAGCAGTTCTTC
TRBJ2-1	TRBD2	TRBV18	-	CASSLRLAGDDEQFF	TGTGCCAGCTCACTCCGACTAGCGGGAGATGATGAGCAGTTCTTC
TRBJ1-5	-	TRBV6-1	-	CATIGQFRFDQPQHF	TGTGCCACCATCGGACAATTTCGGTTCGATCAGCCCCAGCATTTT
TRBJ2-3	TRBD2	TRBV4-2	-	CASSQGGLAGLGTDTQYF	TGTGCCAGCAGCCAAGGGGGACTAGCGGGATTAGGCACAGATACGCAGTATTTT
TRBJ2-7	TRBD1	TRBV7-8	-	CASSHRGRQYEQYF	TGTGCCAGCAGTCACAGGGGGCGCCAGTACGAGCAGTACTTC
TRBJ1-2	-	TRBV29-1	-	CSVETPGHQNYGYTF	TGCAGCGTTGAGACCCCGGGACACCAAAACTATGGCTACACCTTC
TRBJ2-5	-	TRBV5-1	-	CASTFNRQETQYF	TGCGCCAGCACCTTCAACAGGCAAGAGACCCAGTACTTC
TRBJ2-2	-	TRBV7-8	-	CASSHRTPSTNTGELFF	TGTGCCAGCAGCCACCGGACTCCATCGACAAACACCGGGGAGCTGTTTTTT
TRBJ2-1	-	TRBV9	-	CASSVAGGNEQFF	TGTGCCAGCAGCGTAGCTGGAGGCAATGAGCAGTTCTTC
TRBJ2-1	-	TRBV25-1	-	CASSDGGYNEQFF	TGTGCCAGCAGTGATGGTGGCTACAATGAGCAGTTCTTC
TRBJ2-2	TRBD1	TRBV5-4	once	CASSLTVTGAGELFF	TGTGCCAGCAGCTTGACTGTTACAGGGGCCGGGGAGCTGTTTTTT